What follows are 9 T cell receptor beta chains derived from one specimen sequenced in a study of blood T cell repertoires in COVID-19. Clones were sequenced by immunoSEQ multiplex PCR, and TCRdb holds only the in-frame ones, with some missing. The table includes 150,000 to 200,000 clones, about 90% detected once. Sample: peripheral blood. The receptor source for this set is a young man with COVID-19, enrolled during active disease.

This clone was picked up one time. This sequence joins TRBV18 and TRBJ1-3, with TRBD1 as a possible D gene (5 bases). Per the germline V gene, CDR1 is KGHSH and CDR2 is LQKENI. V was trimmed by 0 bases and J by 1 base, leaving 7 bases between them. This CDR3 is built from 15 residues. CDR3 region: CASSPPGLSGNTIYF. For the CDR3, the DNA is TGTGCCAGCTCACCACCGGGGCTATCTGGAAACACCATATATTTT.

The gene calls are TRBV24-1 and TRBJ1-5; D gene uncertain. Germline V gene data show CDR1 as KGHDR and CDR2 as SFDVKD. V lost 5 bases and J lost 3, with 10 bases in between. The CDR3 totals 14 residues. The CDR3 sequence: CATSGQAINQPQHF. CDR3 nucleotides: TGTGCCACCAGTGGCCAGGCGATCAATCAGCCCCAGCATTTT.

This chain's CDR3 is CASSSGQGRIRNEKLFF. CDR3 coding DNA: TGTGCCAGCTCATCGGGACAGGGAAGGATAAGAAATGAAAAACTGTTTTTT. This rearrangement joins TRBV18 to TRBJ1-4, with TRBD1 matching over 9 bases. The CDR3 covers 17 residues. Germline trimming cut 5 bases from V and 5 bases from J; bases unmatched to any gene: 12. Germline V gene lookup returns CDR1 KGHSH and CDR2 LQKENI. The full variable domain, completed using reference TRBV18 and TRBJ1-4, is NAGVMQNPRHLVRRRGQEARLRCSPMKGHSHVYWYRQLPEEGLKFMVYLQKENIIDESGMPKERFSAEFPKEGPSILRIQQVVRGDSAAYFCASSSGQGRIRNEKLFFGSGTQLSVL.

J is TRBJ2-1 and V is TRBV5-4, with 9 bases matching TRBD1. The CDR3 consists of 15 residues. V dropped 4 bases and J dropped 5; count of bases not matched to a gene: 7. Germline V gene data show CDR1 as SGHNT and CDR2 as YYREEE (reference sequence). CDR3 DNA: TGTGCCAGCAGCCTTACAGGGGGCGCCCACAATGAGCAGTTCTTC. This sequence encodes CASSLTGGAHNEQFF.

The V and J genes are TRBV6-6 and TRBJ1-6; TRBD1 matches 8 bases. V trimming: 7 bases; J trimming: 2 bases; junction bases outside the gene matches: 1. This CDR3 contains 14 residues. Germline V gene lookup returns CDR1 MNHNY and CDR2 SVGAGI (reference sequence). This chain's CDR3 is CASTGGPYNSPLHF. DNA for the CDR3: TGTGCCAGCACAGGGGGCCCCTATAATTCACCCCTCCACTTT.

The rearrangement joins TRBV6-2 or TRBV6-3 to TRBJ2-1, with a possible D match to TRBD2 (5 bases). The CDR3 is made up of 15 amino acids. Germline assignment: CDR1 MNHEY and CDR2 SVGEGT. Trimming took 0 bases from V and 3 from J, leaving 9 bases between them. CDR3 protein: CASSYSPGNYNEQFF. The CDR3 DNA is TGTGCCAGCAGTTACTCTCCGGGAAACTACAATGAGCAGTTCTTC.

V is TRBV19 and J is TRBJ2-3; 7 bases agree with TRBD2. The junction had 9 bases not matched to a gene; V was cut back by 5 bases and J by 4 bases. CDR3 size: 15 residues. The V gene's germline CDR1 is LNHDA and CDR2 SQIVND (reference sequence). CDR3 in amino acids: CASSDTGGGPDTQYF. The DNA of the CDR3 is TGTGCCAGTAGTGATACGGGCGGGGGTCCAGATACGCAGTATTTT. The variable domain in full, with the rest retrieved from reference TRBV19 and TRBJ2-3, is DGGITQSPKYLFRKEGQNVTLSCEQNLNHDAMYWYRQDPGQGLRLIYYSQIVNDFQKGDIAEGYSVSREKKESFPLTVTSAQKNPTAFYLCASSDTGGGPDTQYFGPGTRLTVL.

The genes are TRBV25-1 and TRBJ2-2; possible D gene TRBD2, 6 bases. The CDR3 is 17 amino acids. The germline V gene has CDR1 MGHDK and CDR2 SYGVNS. V was shortened by 1 base and J by 5 bases, with 17 bases between the two germline ends. Here the CDR3 reads CASSEFGGFGRTGELFF. In DNA, the CDR3 is TGTGCCAGCAGTGAATTCGGAGGGTTTGGACGAACCGGGGAGCTGTTTTTT.

The genes are TRBV7-2 and TRBJ2-1; possibly TRBD2 for D (6 bases). V lost 1 base and J lost 11, with 30 bases in between. This CDR3 is 19 amino acids long. From germline, CDR1 is SGHTA and CDR2 FQGNSA. The CDR3 DNA follows: TGTGCCAGCAGCTTAGTACCCGCTCATCGGCCACCGGGACGGACTAAGCAGTTCTTC. This translates into CASSLVPAHRPPGRTKQFF.